The 20 T cell receptor beta chains in this list originate from one sample, sequenced in a study of T cell repertoires in cytomegalovirus infection. TCRdb processed the reads anew with MiXCR; each CDR3 protein has one entry. The table has under 850,000 distinct CDR3 sequences, approximately 40% seen once. Sample: PBMCs. The source of these receptors is a human donor in good health (CMV status not recorded). Some clones in this sample may be carry-over from other donors' samples.

In its sample, this clonotype was seen a few times. The chain employs TRBV2 and TRBJ1-6; D call uncertain. The CDR3 covers 13 residues. V was trimmed by 6 bases and J by 9 bases, leaving 12 bases between them. Germline V gene sequence: CDR1 SNHLY, CDR2 FYNNEI. CDR3 nucleotide sequence: TGTGCCAGCAGGCGGGAGCACGGTTCACCCCTCCACTTT. Encoded protein: CASRREHGSPLHF.

This clonotype has more than one count but fewer than ten. The V gene is TRBV7-3, the J gene TRBJ2-7, with D possibly matching TRBD1 (5 bases). CDR1 and CDR2 from the germline V gene are SGHTA and FQGTGA. This CDR3 spans 13 amino acids. V was clipped by 0 bases and J by 7 bases, with 10 bases between them. The CDR3 nucleotides read TGTGCCAGCAGCTTAACGGGAAGGGGTGAGCAGTACTTC. Translated: CASSLTGRGEQYF.

V gene TRBV28 combines with J gene TRBJ1-1, with no clear D. Germline-derived CDR1 and CDR2 are MDHEN and SYDVKM. The CDR3 contains 14 residues. Trimming removed 4 bases from V and 5 bases from J, with 14 bases in between. CDR3: CASSSFRALTEAFF. CDR3 coding DNA: TGTGCCAGCAGTTCATTCCGGGCCCTGACTGAAGCTTTCTTT. The variable domain in full, completed from reference TRBV28 and TRBJ1-1, reads DVKVTQSSRYLVKRTGEKVFLECVQDMDHENMFWYRQDPGLGLRLIYFSYDVKMKEKGDIPEGYSVSREKKERFSLILESASTNQTSMYLCASSSFRALTEAFFGQGTRLTVV.

The chain recombines TRBV20-1 with TRBJ1-2; D remains unclear. Per the germline V gene, CDR1 is DFQATT and CDR2 is SNEGSKA (reference sequence). V was shortened by 1 base and J by 7 bases, with 13 bases between the two germline ends. CDR3 length: 13 residues. CDR3 sequence reads: CSARAQTSRGYTF. CDR3 nucleotide sequence: TGCAGTGCTAGAGCCCAAACATCACGTGGCTACACCTTC.

The J gene is TRBJ1-3, the V gene TRBV29-1, with D uncertain. The CDR3 spans 12 residues. Trimming removed 0 bases at V and 4 bases at J, with 4 bases between. The germline V gene has CDR1 SQVTM and CDR2 ANQGSEA. The CDR3 bases are TGCAGCGTTGAAGATGGGGGAAACACCATATATTTT. This codes for CSVEDGGNTIYF.

V is TRBV29-1 and J is TRBJ1-3; D gene unclear. Germline lookup yields CDR1 SQVTM and CDR2 ANQGSEA. V gave up 0 bases and J gave up 1 base, with 10 bases separating them. This CDR3 is 15 amino acids long. Here the CDR3 reads CSVEDGPGSGNTIYF. The CDR3 nucleotides read TGCAGCGTTGAAGACGGCCCGGGGTCTGGAAACACCATATATTTT.

This clonotype was seen many times. The chain is built from TRBV7-2 and TRBJ1-1, with 9 bases identical to TRBD1. Per the germline V gene, CDR1 is SGHTA and CDR2 is FQGNSA. The CDR3 runs 15 residues. Trimming at V came to 5 bases and at J to 1 base, leaving 5 bases not matched to a gene. The DNA of the CDR3 is TGTGCCAGCAGCGCAGGGACAGGGAGGAACACTGAAGCTTTCTTT. Translating gives CASSAGTGRNTEAFF.

This clonotype was counted a few times. A much larger clone lies a single base off, so this may be a read error. The chain carries TRBV11-2 and TRBJ1-1; tentatively, D is TRBD1 (6 bases). The CDR3 sequence is 13 residues long. Germline V CDR1 and CDR2: SGHAT, FQNNGV. V dropped 1 base and J dropped 6 bases, with 9 bases sitting between them. Here the CDR3 DNA reads TGTGCCAGCAGCTTAGGGGGGGCCCCTGAAGCTTTCTTT. Translated: CASSLGGAPEAFF.

This clonotype was seen many times. The gene calls are TRBV27 and TRBJ2-7, with 8 bases aligning to TRBD1. After removal of 5 bases from V and 1 base from J, the junction contained 7 bases not matched to a gene. The CDR3 is made up of 15 amino acids. The germline V gene has CDR1 MNHEY and CDR2 SMNVEV (reference sequence). CDR3: CASSGTGGWSYEQYF. As DNA, the CDR3 is TGTGCCAGCAGTGGAACAGGGGGATGGTCCTACGAGCAGTACTTC.

The V and J genes are TRBV12-3 or TRBV12-4 and TRBJ1-1; 7 nucleotides match TRBD1. Germline trimming cut 4 bases from V and 6 bases from J; bases unmatched to any gene: 11. The CDR3 has 15 amino acids. CDR3 sequence (DNA): TGTGCCAGCAGTTCACGACAGGGATTGGGCCCTGAAGCTTTCTTT. Translation: CASSSRQGLGPEAFF.

The chain joins TRBV11-3 to TRBJ2-3; no clear D. The CDR3 extends over 13 amino acids. V lost 5 bases to trimming and J lost 2 bases, with 8 bases between them. The germline gives CDR1 SGHNT, CDR2 YENEEA. CDR3 DNA sequence: TGTGCCAGCAGCGCCAGCGACACAGATACGCAGTATTTT. Protein product: CASSASDTDTQYF.

This clonotype was counted a few times. The rearrangement joins TRBV28 to TRBJ1-6, with TRBD1 as a possible D gene (5 bases). CDR3 length equals 15 residues. Germline assignment: CDR1 MDHEN and CDR2 SYDVKM. V was pared by 7 bases and J by 11 bases, with 21 bases between. This CDR3 reads CASKFRGRVVAPLHF. The CDR3 DNA sequence: TGTGCCAGCAAGTTCCGCGGCAGGGTTGTAGCACCCCTCCACTTT.

The rearrangement links TRBV6-1 to TRBJ2-7, with D tentatively TRBD1 (6 bases). The germline V and J ends were trimmed by 6 bases and 9 bases, with 15 bases remaining between them. The CDR3 has 12 amino acids. Germline V gives CDR1 MNHNS, CDR2 SASEGT. CDR3 region: CASSLDRKGQYF. The CDR3, as DNA: TGTGCCAGCAGCTTGGACAGAAAGGGGCAGTACTTC.

This chain links TRBV19 with TRBJ1-1, with D perhaps matching TRBD1 (5 bases). The length of the CDR3 is 13 residues. Per germline, CDR1 LNHDA and CDR2 SQIVND (reference sequence). V was cut by 5 bases and J by 6 bases, with 13 bases left in between. The CDR3 protein is CASSSSGLSEAFF. The DNA of the CDR3 is TGTGCCAGTAGTTCCTCGGGGCTGTCTGAAGCTTTCTTT.

The chain links TRBV12-3 or TRBV12-4 to TRBJ1-6; no firm D call. This CDR3 is 12 amino acids long. The V end was cut by 6 bases, the J end by 14 bases, with 14 bases between. The CDR3 DNA follows: TGTGCCAGCAGACTTGGACCTGGGGCCCTCCACTTT. It translates to CASRLGPGALHF.

This clonotype was seen a single time. The V and J genes are TRBV3-1 and TRBJ2-5; 10 bases match TRBD2. CDR3 length: 15 residues. V lost 4 bases to trimming and J lost 1 base; unmatched junction nucleotides: 3. The V gene's germline CDR1 is LGHDT and CDR2 YNNKEL (reference sequence). The CDR3 sequence is CASSRSSGGQETQYF. In DNA form, the CDR3 reads TGTGCCAGCAGCCGCTCTAGCGGGGGCCAAGAGACCCAGTACTTC.

This clonotype was observed at least ten times. The chain uses TRBV7-6 and TRBJ1-1, with unresolved D. V was shortened by 2 bases and J by 1 base, with 11 bases between the two germline ends. CDR1 and CDR2 (germline): SGHVS, FNYEAQ. CDR3 size: 15 residues. CDR3 residues: CASSLSAETNTEAFF. The CDR3, as DNA: TGTGCCAGCAGCTTATCTGCAGAGACGAACACTGAAGCTTTCTTT.

The gene calls are TRBV7-8 and TRBJ1-6, with D perhaps TRBD1 (5 bases). V was pared by 2 bases and J by 6 bases, with 11 bases between. The CDR3 is 15 residues long. Looked up from germline, CDR1 is SGHVS and CDR2 is FQNEAQ. For the CDR3, the DNA is TGTGCCAGCAGCTTATCTACCAGGGTTAATTCACCCCTCCACTTT. It yields the protein CASSLSTRVNSPLHF.

The chain carries TRBV29-1 and TRBJ1-5; TRBD1 agrees at 8 bases. Trimming took 6 bases from V and 7 from J; bases not matched to a gene: 8. The V gene's germline CDR1 is SQVTM and CDR2 ANQGSEA. The CDR3 loop spans 13 amino acids. CDR3 protein: CSVGDRPGQPQHF. CDR3 bases: TGCAGCGTCGGGGACAGGCCCGGACAGCCCCAGCATTTT.

With respect to this clonotype: A much larger clone sits a single nucleotide away, making a read error possible. The V gene is TRBV7-6, the J gene TRBJ2-3, with TRBD2 as a possible D gene (6 bases). The germline V and J ends were trimmed by 2 bases and 4 bases, with 16 bases remaining between them. CDR1 and CDR2 from the germline V gene are SGHVS and FNYEAQ. This CDR3 has 16 residues. CDR3 nucleotides: TGTGCCAGCAGCTTAACAGCCGGAGGGTGCGCAGATACGCAGTATTTT. Protein product: CASSLTAGGCADTQYF.